The 4 T cell receptor beta chains given below trace back to one sample, sequenced in a study of blood T cell repertoires in COVID-19 (dated by TCRdb to the early 2020s). The method was the immunoSEQ multiplex PCR assay. Entries here come from immuneACCESS through TCRdb and include only in-frame sequences with V and J called. Some clones fail to appear in such tables; in the studies checked, an unresolved V gene covers under half of the shortfall, and the cause of the remainder is unknown. The sample includes more than 65,000 clones, with more than 60% observed a single time. The ten largest clonotypes hold about 10% of the sample. The sample consisted of peripheral blood. The receptors come from a woman between 45 and 65 years old with acute or convalescent COVID-19.

V and J are TRBV18 and TRBJ1-4; D remains unclear. Germline lookup yields CDR1 KGHSH and CDR2 LQKENI. The CDR3 sequence is 14 residues long. The V end was cut by 3 bases, the J end by 4 bases, with 9 bases between. The CDR3 sequence is CASSPLGSNEKLFF. Here the CDR3 DNA reads TGTGCCAGCTCACCGCTCGGGAGTAATGAAAAACTGTTTTTT.

V is TRBV3-1 (or the pseudogene TRBV3-2) and J is TRBJ2-3, with a possible D match to TRBD2 (6 bases). The CDR3 has 16 residues. V gave up 4 bases and J gave up 4 bases, with 18 bases separating them. Germline assignment: CDR1 LGHDT and CDR2 YNNKEL (reference sequence). The CDR3, as DNA: TGTGCCAGCAGCCGGGGACTTAGTAATGTAGCAGATACGCAGTATTTT. Its protein is CASSRGLSNVADTQYF.

This chain links TRBV2 with TRBJ2-3; 7 bases are a match to TRBD2. V trimming: 3 bases; J trimming: 3 bases; junction bases outside the gene matches: 3. This CDR3 contains 14 residues. Germline CDR1 reads SNHLY; CDR2 reads FYNNEI. CDR3 region: CASSDPSGTDTQYF. DNA for the CDR3: TGTGCCAGCAGTGATCCTAGCGGAACAGATACGCAGTATTTT.

This clone was seen only a few times. The chain employs TRBV5-1 and TRBJ2-7; D is ambiguous. CDR1 and CDR2 (germline): SGHRS, YFSETQ. The V end was cut by 0 bases, the J end by 5 bases, with 9 bases between. This CDR3 region has 13 residues. The CDR3 region is CASSLERSDEQYF. DNA of the CDR3: TGCGCCAGCAGCTTGGAACGGAGTGACGAGCAGTACTTC.